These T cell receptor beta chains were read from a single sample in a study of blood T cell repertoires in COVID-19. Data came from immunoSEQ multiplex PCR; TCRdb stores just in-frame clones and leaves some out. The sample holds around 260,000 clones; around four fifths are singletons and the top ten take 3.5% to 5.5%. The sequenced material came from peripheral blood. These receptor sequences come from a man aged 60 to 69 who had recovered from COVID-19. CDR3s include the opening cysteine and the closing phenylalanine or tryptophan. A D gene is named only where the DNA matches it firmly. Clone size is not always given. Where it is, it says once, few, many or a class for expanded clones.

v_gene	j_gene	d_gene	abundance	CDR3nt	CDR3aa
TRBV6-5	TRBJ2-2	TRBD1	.	TGTGCCAGCAGTTACGGGACAGGGGGCACCGGGGAGCTGTTTTTT	CASSYGTGGTGELFF
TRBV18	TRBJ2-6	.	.	TGTGCCAGCTCACCGACAGCGAGGACTGGGGCCAACGTCCTGACTTTC	CASSPTARTGANVLTF
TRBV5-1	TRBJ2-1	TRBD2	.	TGCGCCAGCAGCGGCTTAGCGGGAGGGCCTGGAAATGAGCAGTTCTTC	CASSGLAGGPGNEQFF
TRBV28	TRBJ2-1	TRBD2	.	TGTGCCAGCAGTTTAGTTGGGGACTACTCGGGCGGGCCGGGTGAGCAGTTCTTC	CASSLVGDYSGGPGEQFF
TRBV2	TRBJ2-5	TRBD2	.	TGTGCCAGCAGTAAGACTAGCGGGGGAACCCAAGAGACCCAGTACTTC	CASSKTSGGTQETQYF
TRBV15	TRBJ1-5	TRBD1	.	TGTGCCACCAGATCGACAGGGGGTGGGGGCAATCAGCCCCAGCATTTT	CATRSTGGGGNQPQHF
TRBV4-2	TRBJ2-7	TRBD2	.	TGTGCCAGCAGCCAAGCCCTGCGGCTAGCGGGAGGATCCTACGAGCAGTACTTC	CASSQALRLAGGSYEQYF
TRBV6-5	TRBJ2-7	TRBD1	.	TGTGCCAGCAGGGGGAGACAGGGGGCCTACGAGCAGTACTTC	CASRGRQGAYEQYF
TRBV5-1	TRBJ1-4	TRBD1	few	TGCGCCAGCAGCTCCGGGACAGGACATGAAAAACTGTTTTTT	CASSSGTGHEKLFF
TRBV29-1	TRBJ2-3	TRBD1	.	TGCAGCGTCCGCGGACAGGGGGGCACAGATACGCAGTATTTT	CSVRGQGGTDTQYF
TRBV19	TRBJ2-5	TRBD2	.	TGTGCCAGTAGTACCTCTAGCGGGTACCAAGAGACCCAGTACTTC	CASSTSSGYQETQYF
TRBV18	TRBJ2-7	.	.	TGTGCCAGCTCACCAAGGGAGGCAGGGCACTACGAGCAGTACTTC	CASSPREAGHYEQYF
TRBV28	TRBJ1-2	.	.	TGTGCCAGCAGTTTAACCGGGGTCTATGGCTACACCTTC	CASSLTGVYGYTF
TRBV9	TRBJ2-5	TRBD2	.	TGTGCCAGCAGCGTAGGAACGACTAGCGGGAAAGAGACCCAGTACTTC	CASSVGTTSGKETQYF
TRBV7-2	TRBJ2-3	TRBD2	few	TGTGCCTGCAGAATGCGCGGGGGGGACACAGATACGCAGTATTTT	CACRMRGGDTDTQYF
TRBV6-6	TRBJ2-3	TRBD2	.	TGTGCCAGCAGTCTACCGGGACTAGCGGGAAGCACAGATACGCAGTATTTT	CASSLPGLAGSTDTQYF
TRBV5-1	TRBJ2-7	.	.	TGCGCCAGCAGCCCGGACGGGAGCTCCTACGAGCAGTACTTC	CASSPDGSSYEQYF
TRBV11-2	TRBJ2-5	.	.	TGTGCCAGCACCCAGGGTGTGGGCATGCAAGAGACCCAGTACTTC	CASTQGVGMQETQYF
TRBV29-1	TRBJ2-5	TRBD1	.	TGCAGCGCTCCGGGACAGGGCGGCGAGACCCAGTACTTC	CSAPGQGGETQYF
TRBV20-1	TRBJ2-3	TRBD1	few	TGCAGTGCTACAGGGGGTACTACGCAGTATTTT	CSATGGTTQYF
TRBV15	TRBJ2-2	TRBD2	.	TGTGCCACCAGCGGGGAACTAGCGCGAACCGGGGAGCTGTTTTTT	CATSGELARTGELFF
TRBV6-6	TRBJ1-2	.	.	TGTGCCAGCAGGGAGGACAGCCGCTCTAACTATGGCTACACCTTC	CASREDSRSNYGYTF
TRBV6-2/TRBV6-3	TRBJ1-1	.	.	TGTGCCAGCAGTTACGACAGGAGGAACACTGAAGCTTTCTTT	CASSYDRRNTEAFF
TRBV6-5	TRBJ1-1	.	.	TGTGCCAGCAGGAGTGGGACACCTAACACTGAAGCTTTCTTT	CASRSGTPNTEAFF
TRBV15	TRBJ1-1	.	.	TGTGCCACCAGCGGAGGCCGGGTGAACACTGAAGCTTTCTTT	CATSGGRVNTEAFF
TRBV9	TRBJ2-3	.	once	TGTGCCAGCAGCGCCAGACAGACTAGCACAGATACGCAGTATTTT	CASSARQTSTDTQYF
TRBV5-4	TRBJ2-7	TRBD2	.	TGTGCCAGCAGCTTGGGGGGCCCGCGGGAGGTCTACGAGCAGTACTTC	CASSLGGPREVYEQYF
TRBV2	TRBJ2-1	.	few	TGTGCCAGCAGTGGCCTAGGGACTGGTCATGAGCAGTTCTTC	CASSGLGTGHEQFF
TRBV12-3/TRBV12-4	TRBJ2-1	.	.	TGTGCCAGCAGTTCCCTGATTAGCGGAGAGCAGTTCTTC	CASSSLISGEQFF
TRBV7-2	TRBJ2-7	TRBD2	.	TGTGCCAGCAGCTTACTAGCGGGAGGCTCCTACGAGCAGTACTTC	CASSLLAGGSYEQYF
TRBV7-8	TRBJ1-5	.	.	TGTGCCAGCAGCTTAGTACGGGGGGGGAGCAATCAGCCCCAGCATTTT	CASSLVRGGSNQPQHF
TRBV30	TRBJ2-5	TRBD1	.	TGTGCTGGACAGGGATTTGATCGCGGGGAGACCCAGTACTTC	CAGQGFDRGETQYF
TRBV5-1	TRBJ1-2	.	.	TGCGCCAGCAGCCAATATAAGGGGGACTATGGCTACACCTTC	CASSQYKGDYGYTF
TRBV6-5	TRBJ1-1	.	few	TGTGCCAGCAGTTGGGCTGCGAACACTGAAGCTTTCTTT	CASSWAANTEAFF
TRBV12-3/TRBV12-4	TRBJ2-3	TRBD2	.	TGTGCCAGCAGACGACTAGCGGGACCCCGTTCGTATTTT	CASRRLAGPRSYF
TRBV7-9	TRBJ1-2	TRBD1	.	TGTGCCAGCAGGGGACAGGAGTACTATGGCTACACCTTC	CASRGQEYYGYTF
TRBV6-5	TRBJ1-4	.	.	TGTGCCAGCAGTTACTCGGCAGGGGCGGATGAAAAACTGTTTTTT	CASSYSAGADEKLFF
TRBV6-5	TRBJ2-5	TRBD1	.	TGTGCCAGCAGTTTAGGGACAGGGCGAATTTTGGAGACCCAGTACTTC	CASSLGTGRILETQYF
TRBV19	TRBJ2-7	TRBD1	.	TGTGCCAGTAGTACCGGACAGGGAGGCGGCCCGCAGTACTTC	CASSTGQGGGPQYF
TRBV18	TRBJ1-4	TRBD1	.	TGTGCCAGCTCACCCCGGATCGGGACAGCAAATGAAAAACTGTTTTTT	CASSPRIGTANEKLFF
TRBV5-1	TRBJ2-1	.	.	TGCGCCAGCAGGACTAGGGGTGACAATGAGCAGTTCTTC	CASRTRGDNEQFF